One and the same sample provided the 32 T cell receptor beta chains below, sequenced in a study of monozygotic twins with inflammatory bowel disease. No DNA is given; TCRdb re-called the 5' RACE reads and lists each CDR3 protein once. The sample totals approximately 200,000 distinct CDR3 sequences. The sequencing input was blood. The receptor source for this set is a human donor with ulcerative colitis or Crohn's disease, or a healthy co-twin of an affected twin (not recorded which).

V gene TRBV5-1 combines with J gene TRBJ2-3; checking the TCRdb D call of TRBD1 is not possible without DNA. CDR3 length equals 13 residues. CDR1 is SGHRS, CDR2 YFSETQ, per germline. The CDR3 spells CASSLGQDKTQYF.

V and J are TRBV9 and TRBJ2-1; TCRdb reports TRBD2, a call that lacks DNA to check it against. The CDR3 length is 17 residues. Germline V lookup: CDR1 SGDLS, CDR2 YYNGEE. The CDR3 sequence: CASSPGTSGTGYNEQFF.

The CDR3 spells CASSLVGRDYSNQPQHF. The chain employs TRBV12-3 or TRBV12-4 and TRBJ1-5; the D gene TCRdb calls, TRBD1, cannot be checked with no DNA. The CDR3 has 17 amino acids.

The rearrangement uses TRBV15 and TRBJ1-1; TCRdb's D call of TRBD1 is untestable without DNA. The CDR3 sequence is 16 residues long. Germline CDR1 is LNHNV and CDR2 is YYDKDF (reference sequence). The CDR3 loop is CATSKNPGPTDTEAFF. Complete variable domain (other parts from reference TRBV15 and TRBJ1-1): DAMVIQNPRYQVTQFGKPVTLSCSQTLNHNVMYWYQQKSSQAPKLLFHYYDKDFNNEADTPDNFQSRRPNTSFCFLDIRSPGLGDTAMYLCATSKNPGPTDTEAFFGQGTRLTVV.

The CDR3 sequence is CASSFATYGGYTF. This chain connects TRBV12-3 or TRBV12-4 to TRBJ1-2. This CDR3 has 13 amino acids.

Here the CDR3 reads CASSRQGVEQYF. This chain connects TRBV7-9 to TRBJ2-7; TCRdb gives TRBD1 as the D gene, but with no DNA this cannot be confirmed. This CDR3 region has 12 residues. The germline V gene has CDR1 SEHNR and CDR2 FQNEAQ (reference sequence).

V and J are TRBV9 and TRBJ2-1; TCRdb selects TRBD2, and the lack of DNA leaves this call unchecked. The CDR3 has 17 amino acids. Germline CDR1 is SGDLS and CDR2 is YYNGEE. The CDR3 loop reads CASSVAGSGGFYNEQFF.

The chain uses TRBV20-1 and TRBJ2-5; the TCRdb D gene call, TRBD1, has no DNA to confirm it. The CDR3 extends over 16 amino acids. Germline CDR1 reads DFQATT; CDR2 reads SNEGSKA (reference sequence). The CDR3 sequence is CSARFLRGGVQETQYF.

The genes are TRBV7-9 and TRBJ2-5; TCRdb outputs TRBD1, but without DNA this stays unchecked. This CDR3 region has 16 residues. Germline lookup yields CDR1 SEHNR and CDR2 FQNEAQ (reference sequence). Here the CDR3 reads CASSLSAGELGETQYF.

J is TRBJ1-6 and V is TRBV5-1; TCRdb's D gene call, TRBD1, goes unchecked for lack of DNA. CDR3 length: 22 amino acids. The germline V gene encodes CDR1 SGHRS and CDR2 YFSETQ. This chain's CDR3 is CASSLGLAGQSVWSSYNSPLHF.

V and J are TRBV7-6 and TRBJ2-5; TCRdb names TRBD1, which stays unverified in the absence of DNA. This CDR3 has 16 residues. CDR1 is SGHVS, CDR2 FNYEAQ, per germline. The CDR3 here is CASRYIDRGEGETQYF.

The V gene is TRBV7-8, the J gene TRBJ2-3; TCRdb's D gene call, TRBD2, goes unchecked for lack of DNA. The CDR3 contains 14 residues. Germline values: CDR1 SGHVS, CDR2 FQNEAQ. Here the CDR3 reads CASSLANAGDTQYF.

The chain links TRBV19 to TRBJ2-2; the D call from TCRdb, TRBD1, cannot be confirmed without DNA. The CDR3 sequence is 15 residues long. CDR1 is LNHDA and CDR2 is SQIVND in the germline V gene (reference sequence). The chain's CDR3 is CASSFGQGGTGELFF.

The chain's CDR3 is CASSLEGQGADTIYF. The J gene is TRBJ1-3, the V gene TRBV5-1; TCRdb proposes TRBD1, but this gene call is untestable without DNA. Per the germline V gene, CDR1 is SGHRS and CDR2 is YFSETQ. The CDR3 contains 15 residues.

V gene TRBV5-6 combines with J gene TRBJ1-2. Germline V gene lookup returns CDR1 SGHDT and CDR2 YYEEEE. The CDR3 has 15 amino acids. The chain's CDR3 is CASSLAASIDYGYTF. The full variable domain, completed using reference TRBV5-6 and TRBJ1-2, is DAGVTQSPTHLIKTRGQQVTLRCSPKSGHDTVSWYQQALGQGPQFIFQYYEEEERQRGNFPDRFSGHQFPNYSSELNVNALLLGDSALYLCASSLAASIDYGYTFGSGTRLTVV.

The J gene is TRBJ2-3, the V gene TRBV7-2; TCRdb outputs TRBD1, but without DNA this stays unchecked. The CDR3 extends over 16 amino acids. Germline CDR1 and CDR2: SGHTA and FQGNSA. CDR3 in amino acids: CASSLGQGWGLDTQYF. The full variable domain, its missing parts supplied by reference TRBV7-2 and TRBJ2-3, is GAGVSQSPSNKVTEKGKDVELRCDPISGHTALYWYRQSLGQGLEFLIYFQGNSAPDKSGLPSDRFSAERTGGSVSTLTIQRTQQEDSAVYLCASSLGQGWGLDTQYFGPGTRLTVL.

The genes are TRBV7-3 and TRBJ2-3; the D call of TRBD1 rests on TCRdb alone, since no DNA is present to check it. The CDR3 has 16 amino acids. Germline values: CDR1 SGHTA, CDR2 FQGTGA. The CDR3 reads CASSFVSGRLTDTQYF.

This chain connects TRBV10-3 to TRBJ2-5; TCRdb's assignment of TRBD1 cannot be checked, as there is no DNA. Germline V CDR1 and CDR2: ENHRY, SYGVKD. CDR3 length equals 14 residues. The CDR3 spells CAISATGGQETQYF.

The V and J genes are TRBV28 and TRBJ2-5; absent DNA, TCRdb's TRBD1 call cannot be checked. Germline CDR1 reads MDHEN; CDR2 reads SYDVKM. The CDR3 is made up of 20 amino acids. This chain's CDR3 is CASGPKVRDYSVGTKETQYF.

V is TRBV7-2 and J is TRBJ2-1; TCRdb returns TRBD1, unconfirmable since there is no DNA. Germline V lookup: CDR1 SGHTA, CDR2 FQGNSA. There are 14 residues in the CDR3. CDR3 residues: CASSFGTFSSGMFF.

The chain couples TRBV10-2 to TRBJ2-7. This CDR3 comprises 12 residues. Germline CDR1 and CDR2: WSHSY and SAAADI. The CDR3 spells CASSEGNHEQYF.

V is TRBV7-9 and J is TRBJ1-3; TCRdb designates TRBD1, a call that cannot be tested without DNA. Germline V gene lookup returns CDR1 SEHNR and CDR2 FQNEAQ (reference sequence). This CDR3 is built from 16 residues. CDR3 residues: CASSERLGASGNTIYF.

The chain has TRBV12-3 or TRBV12-4 and TRBJ2-5; TCRdb names TRBD1, which stays unverified in the absence of DNA. The CDR3 consists of 15 residues. CDR3 loop: CASSNNQGSQETQYF.

This chain joins TRBV9 and TRBJ2-1; TCRdb returns TRBD2, unconfirmable since there is no DNA. Germline V gene lookup returns CDR1 SGDLS and CDR2 YYNGEE. The CDR3 is made up of 17 amino acids. This CDR3 reads CASSVGTSGRLYNEQFF.

This chain uses TRBV19 with TRBJ2-1; the D gene TCRdb calls, TRBD2, cannot be checked with no DNA. This CDR3 contains 16 residues. Germline V gene sequence: CDR1 LNHDA, CDR2 SQIVND (reference sequence). CDR3 sequence: CASSIVHEGGNNEQFF.

The rearrangement uses TRBV11-2 and TRBJ2-1; no DNA is available, so the TRBD2 call from TCRdb remains unchecked. Germline CDR1 is SGHAT and CDR2 is FQNNGV. The length of the CDR3 is 16 residues. The CDR3 spells CASSLGSSGGGLEQFF.

V gene TRBV12-3 or TRBV12-4 combines with J gene TRBJ1-4. The CDR3 totals 14 residues. The CDR3 sequence is CASSPSRGNEKLFF.

V gene TRBV6-6 combines with J gene TRBJ2-3; TCRdb outputs TRBD1, but without DNA this stays unchecked. The CDR3 has 13 residues. Germline V gene lookup returns CDR1 MNHNY and CDR2 SVGAGI (reference sequence). The chain's CDR3 is CASLPGGTDTQYF.

This chain links TRBV7-8 with TRBJ2-5; TCRdb outputs TRBD2, but without DNA this stays unchecked. The CDR3 extends over 17 amino acids. Germline V CDR1 and CDR2: SGHVS, FQNEAQ. CDR3 sequence: CASSPNLGLAGVETQYF.

V and J are TRBV6-5 and TRBJ2-1; TCRdb's D call of TRBD1 is untestable without DNA. This CDR3 spans 16 amino acids. Germline values: CDR1 MNHEY, CDR2 SVGAGI. CDR3: CASSYSFGQGSNEQFF.

The rearrangement joins TRBV11-2 to TRBJ2-2. From germline, CDR1 is SGHAT and CDR2 FQNNGV. The CDR3 extends over 15 amino acids. CDR3 in amino acids: CASSLVSANTGELFF.

The chain links TRBV6-5 to TRBJ1-1. The germline gives CDR1 MNHEY, CDR2 SVGAGI. The CDR3 is made up of 12 amino acids. The CDR3 reads CASSPSGVRAFF.